This T cell receptor beta chain was recovered during a study of regulatory T cells in long-lasting Graves disease. iRepertoire HTBI primers and Arm-PCR of CDR3 regions built TCR beta libraries. TCRdb itself ran the multiplex PCR reads through MiXCR, one entry per CDR3 protein. The profile shows roughly 350,000 distinct CDR3 sequences, 15% to 20% of them singletons. Many counts were recorded for this clonotype. What it recognizes is unknown. V shed 4 bases and J shed 3 bases, with 14 bases lying between them. This CDR3 region has 14 residues. Per germline, CDR1 SGHNT and CDR2 YYREEE (reference sequence). Study results and caveats: For persistent Graves' patients, TCR diversity was lower than for newly diagnosed ones.

Time point described: newly diagnosed GD, antithyroid drugs for less than 3 months. Extracted PBMC RNA gave rise to the TCR library. The same specimen was also included in a second study, on T cells in Graves' hyperthyroidism and ophthalmopathy.

Sequencing was performed on peripheral blood mononuclear cells (PBMCs), taken at new diagnosis, from a patient treated with antithyroid drugs. The chain uses TRBV5-4 and TRBJ2-7, with D possibly matching TRBD2 (6 bases). This clonotype was obtained from a young woman with Graves disease. The CDR3 loop is CASSVMGLLYEQYF. The CDR3 bases are TGTGCCAGCAGCGTAATGGGACTTCTCTACGAGCAGTACTTC.